Sequencing of this TCR beta chain was carried out in a study of blood T cell repertoires in COVID-19. Looking at the study overall: From T cells, B-cell-depleted T cells, or PBMCs came the material, which was cDNA or gDNA.

Germline V CDR1 and CDR2: LGHNA, YSLEER. Trimming removed 0 bases at V and 0 bases at J, with 11 bases between. The CDR3 contains 16 residues. Methods used by the authors: Amplified reference gene primers provided the basis for estimating nucleated cell counts. Some clones are missing from TCRdb's copy, which holds only in-frame ones; the method was immunoSEQ multiplex PCR. The DNA gave D and trimming, while V, J and clone size come from that table. Here the sample spans over 200,000 clones, about four fifths being singletons. Input material: peripheral blood. The receptor's source is a middle-aged woman with active or convalescent COVID-19. The chain is built from TRBV4-3 and TRBJ1-2, with D hard to call. The CDR3: CASSQDLPESNYGYTF. The CDR3 DNA reads TGCGCCAGCAGCCAAGATTTGCCAGAATCTAACTATGGCTACACCTTC.